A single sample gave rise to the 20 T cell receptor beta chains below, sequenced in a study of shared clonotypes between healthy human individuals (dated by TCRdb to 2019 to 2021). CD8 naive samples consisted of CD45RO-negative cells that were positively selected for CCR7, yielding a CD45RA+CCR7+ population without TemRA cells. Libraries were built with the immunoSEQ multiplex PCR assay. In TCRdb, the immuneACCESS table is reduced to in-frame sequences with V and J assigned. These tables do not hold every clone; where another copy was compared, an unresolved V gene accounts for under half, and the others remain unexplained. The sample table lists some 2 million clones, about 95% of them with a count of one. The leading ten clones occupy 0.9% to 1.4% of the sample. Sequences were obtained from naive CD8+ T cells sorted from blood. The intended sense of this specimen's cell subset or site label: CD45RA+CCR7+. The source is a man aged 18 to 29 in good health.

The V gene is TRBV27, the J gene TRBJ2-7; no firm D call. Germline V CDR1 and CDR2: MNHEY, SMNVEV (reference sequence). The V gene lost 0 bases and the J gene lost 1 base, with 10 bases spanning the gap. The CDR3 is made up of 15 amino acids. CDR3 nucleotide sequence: TGTGCCAGCAGTTTATCGAGGCACGCATCCTACGAGCAGTACTTC. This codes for CASSLSRHASYEQYF.

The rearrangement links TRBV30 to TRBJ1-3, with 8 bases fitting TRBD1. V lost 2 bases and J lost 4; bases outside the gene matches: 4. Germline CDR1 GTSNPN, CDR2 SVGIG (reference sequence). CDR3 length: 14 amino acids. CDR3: CAWSPRGPGNTIYF. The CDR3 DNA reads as TGTGCCTGGAGTCCCAGGGGGCCAGGAAACACCATATATTTT.

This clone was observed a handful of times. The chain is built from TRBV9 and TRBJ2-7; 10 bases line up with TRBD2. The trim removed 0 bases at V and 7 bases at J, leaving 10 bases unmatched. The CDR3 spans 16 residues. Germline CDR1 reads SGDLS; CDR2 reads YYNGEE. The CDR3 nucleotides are TGTGCCAGCAGCGTAGAGAGCAGTAGCGGGGGGCCGGAGCAGTACTTC. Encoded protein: CASSVESSSGGPEQYF.

CDR3 in DNA: TGTGCCAGCAGTTTATCTTGGCTAGCGGGGGGGCCTTCCAATGAGCAGTTCTTC. Its translation: CASSLSWLAGGPSNEQFF. The chain couples TRBV27 to TRBJ2-1; the match to TRBD2 covers 12 bases. The junction had 9 bases not matched to a gene; V was cut back by 0 bases and J by 6 bases. The CDR3 has 18 amino acids. CDR1 and CDR2 from the germline V gene are MNHEY and SMNVEV (reference sequence).

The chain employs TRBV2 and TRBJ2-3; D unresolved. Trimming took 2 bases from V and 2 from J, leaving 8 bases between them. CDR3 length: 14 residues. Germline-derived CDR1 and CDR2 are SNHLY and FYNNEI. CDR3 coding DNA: TGTGCCAGCAGTGAACAGGTCCCCACAGATACGCAGTATTTT. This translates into CASSEQVPTDTQYF. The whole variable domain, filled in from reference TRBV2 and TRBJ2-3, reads EPEVTQTPSHQVTQMGQEVILRCVPISNHLYFYWYRQILGQKVEFLVSFYNNEISEKSEIFDDQFSVERPDGSNFTLKIRSTKLEDSAMYFCASSEQVPTDTQYFGPGTRLTVL.

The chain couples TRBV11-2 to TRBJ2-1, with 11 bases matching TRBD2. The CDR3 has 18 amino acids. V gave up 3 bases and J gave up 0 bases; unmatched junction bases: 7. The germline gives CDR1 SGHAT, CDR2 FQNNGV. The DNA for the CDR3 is TGTGCCAGCAGCTTTGGACTAGCGGGCCCGTACTCCTACAATGAGCAGTTCTTC. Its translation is CASSFGLAGPYSYNEQFF.

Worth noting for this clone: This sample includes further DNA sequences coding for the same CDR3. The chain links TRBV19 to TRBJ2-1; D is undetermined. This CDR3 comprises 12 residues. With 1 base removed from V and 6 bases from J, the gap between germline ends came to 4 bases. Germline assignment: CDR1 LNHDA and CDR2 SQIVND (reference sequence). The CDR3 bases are TGTGCCAGTAGTATAGCCGGCAATGAGCAGTTCTTC. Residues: CASSIAGNEQFF.

The CDR3 loop is CASSLGVTAEAFF. The CDR3 bases are TGTGCCAGCAGCTTAGGGGTGACGGCTGAAGCTTTCTTT. This chain connects TRBV13 to TRBJ1-1; no definite D call. The CDR3 covers 13 residues. V was trimmed by 0 bases and J by 6 bases, leaving 8 bases between them. Germline V gene data show CDR1 as PRHDT and CDR2 as FYEKMQ (reference sequence).

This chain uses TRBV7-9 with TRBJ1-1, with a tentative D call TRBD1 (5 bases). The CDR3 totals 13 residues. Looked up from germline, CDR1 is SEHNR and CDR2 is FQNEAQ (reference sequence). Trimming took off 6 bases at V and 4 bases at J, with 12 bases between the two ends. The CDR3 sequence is CASRDTFPTEAFF. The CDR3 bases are TGTGCCAGCAGGGACACCTTCCCCACTGAAGCTTTCTTT.

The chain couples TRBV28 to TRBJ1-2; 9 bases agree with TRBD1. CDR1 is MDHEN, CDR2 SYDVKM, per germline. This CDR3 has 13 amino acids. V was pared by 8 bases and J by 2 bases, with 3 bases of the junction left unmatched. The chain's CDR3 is CASFGQGNYGYTF. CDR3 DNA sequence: TGTGCCAGCTTTGGACAGGGGAACTATGGCTACACCTTC.

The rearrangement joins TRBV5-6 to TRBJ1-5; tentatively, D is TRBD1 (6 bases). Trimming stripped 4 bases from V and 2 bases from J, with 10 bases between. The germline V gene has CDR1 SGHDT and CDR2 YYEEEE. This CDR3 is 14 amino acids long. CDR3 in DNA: TGTGCCAGCAGCGTGCGGACAGGCAATCAGCCCCAGCATTTT. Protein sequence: CASSVRTGNQPQHF.

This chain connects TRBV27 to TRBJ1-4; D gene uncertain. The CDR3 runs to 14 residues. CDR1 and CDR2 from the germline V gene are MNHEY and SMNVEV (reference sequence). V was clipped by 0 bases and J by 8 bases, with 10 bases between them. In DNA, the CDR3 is TGTGCCAGCAGTTTATCAGTGTCAGGAGAAAAACTGTTTTTT. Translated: CASSLSVSGEKLFF.

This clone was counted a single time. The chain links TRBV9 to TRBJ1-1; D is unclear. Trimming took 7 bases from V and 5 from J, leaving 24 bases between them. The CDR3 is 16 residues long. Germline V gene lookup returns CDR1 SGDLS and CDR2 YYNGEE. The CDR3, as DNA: TGTGCCAGCGGAGGGCGGGGAACGAGGGTACCGACTGAAGCTTTCTTT. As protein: CASGGRGTRVPTEAFF.

The CDR3 sequence is CASSLELAGEQYF. In DNA, the CDR3 is TGCGCCAGCAGCTTGGAACTAGCGGGCGAGCAGTACTTC. This sequence joins TRBV5-1 and TRBJ2-7, with TRBD2 matching over 9 bases. This CDR3 has 13 residues. With V trimmed by 0 bases and J by 6 bases, 1 base remained unmatched. Per the germline V gene, CDR1 is SGHRS and CDR2 is YFSETQ.

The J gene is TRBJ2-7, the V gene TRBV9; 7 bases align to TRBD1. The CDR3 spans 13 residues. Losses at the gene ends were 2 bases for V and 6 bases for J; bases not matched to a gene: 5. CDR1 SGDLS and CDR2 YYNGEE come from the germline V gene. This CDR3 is CASSVATGPEQYF. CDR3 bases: TGTGCCAGCAGCGTGGCGACAGGGCCCGAGCAGTACTTC.

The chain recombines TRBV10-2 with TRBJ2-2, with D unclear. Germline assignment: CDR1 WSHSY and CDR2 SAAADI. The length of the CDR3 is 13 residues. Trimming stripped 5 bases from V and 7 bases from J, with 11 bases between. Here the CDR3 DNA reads TGCGCCAGCAGTCCTCTTAGGGTCGGGGAGCTGTTTTTT. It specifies CASSPLRVGELFF.

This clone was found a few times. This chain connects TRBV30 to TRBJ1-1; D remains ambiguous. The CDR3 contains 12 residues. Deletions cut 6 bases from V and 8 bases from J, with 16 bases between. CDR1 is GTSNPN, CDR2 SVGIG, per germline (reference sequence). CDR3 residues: CACRMAVREAFF. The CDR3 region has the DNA TGTGCCTGCCGAATGGCAGTGCGGGAAGCTTTCTTT.

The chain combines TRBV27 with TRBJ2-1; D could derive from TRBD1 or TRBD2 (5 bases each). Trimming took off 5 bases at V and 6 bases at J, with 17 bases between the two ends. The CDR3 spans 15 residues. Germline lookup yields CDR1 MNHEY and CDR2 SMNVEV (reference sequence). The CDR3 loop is CASSPSRGPTNEQFF. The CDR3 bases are TGTGCCAGCAGTCCCTCCCGGGGCCCAACCAATGAGCAGTTCTTC.

The chain's CDR3 is CASSQEWTGGTWQYF. CDR3 bases: TGCGCCAGCAGCCAAGAGTGGACAGGGGGCACTTGGCAGTACTTC. The chain links TRBV4-1 to TRBJ2-7; 11 bases agree with TRBD1. V lost 0 bases, J lost 9 bases, and 7 bases stayed unmatched. The CDR3 runs 15 residues. Germline V gives CDR1 MGHRA, CDR2 YSYEKL.

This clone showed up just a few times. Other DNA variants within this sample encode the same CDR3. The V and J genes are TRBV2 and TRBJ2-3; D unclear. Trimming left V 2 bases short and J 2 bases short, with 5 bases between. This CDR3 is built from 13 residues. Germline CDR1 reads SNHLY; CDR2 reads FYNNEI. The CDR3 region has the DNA TGTGCCAGCAGTGAAAGGTTCACAGATACGCAGTATTTT. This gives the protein CASSERFTDTQYF. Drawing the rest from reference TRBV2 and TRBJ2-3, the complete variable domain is EPEVTQTPSHQVTQMGQEVILRCVPISNHLYFYWYRQILGQKVEFLVSFYNNEISEKSEIFDDQFSVERPDGSNFTLKIRSTKLEDSAMYFCASSERFTDTQYFGPGTRLTVL.